The rows below give T cell receptor beta chains drawn from one sample of a study of OX40 agonist ivuxolimab in advanced cancers. Clones were read by immunoSEQ multiplex PCR, and TCRdb kept only the in-frame ones, dropping some. The sample carries roughly 100,000 clones, 90% recorded once. The input for sequencing was CD4+ or CD8+ T cells sorted from blood, taken in a trial of the OX40 agonist ivuxolimab. These receptors were collected from an adult with an advanced solid tumor such as melanoma, head and neck, liver or kidney cancer. Each CDR3 is given without its conserved first and last residue. Each record gives: V gene, J gene, CDR3 protein.

>TRBV18|TRBJ1-5
ASSPGQGDQPQH
>TRBV6-5|TRBJ1-5
ASSYSLYSNQPQH
>TRBV6-1|TRBJ2-3
ASSGLAGGPDTQY
>TRBV7-2|TRBJ1-5
ASSFSSNQPQH
>TRBV29-1|TRBJ1-4
SVETRGSEKLF
>TRBV5-1|TRBJ2-3
ASSLPSGASTDTQY
>TRBV10-3|TRBJ2-3
AISARTSGDTDTQY
>TRBV5-1|TRBJ2-7
ASSPEEGRSGGEQY
>TRBV4-2|TRBJ2-7
ASSQESTGSRTYEQY
>TRBV6-1|TRBJ2-7
ASSDDINYEQY
>TRBV6-1|TRBJ2-5
ASSVFGGYQETQY
>TRBV4-3|TRBJ1-2
ASSQDSGGYGYT
>TRBV30|TRBJ2-3
AWSINLNTDTQY
>TRBV7-3|TRBJ2-3
ASSRTGSSTDTQY
>TRBV7-2|TRBJ1-4
ASSLDGASEKLF
>TRBV14|TRBJ2-5
ASSQVGGPQY
>TRBV5-6|TRBJ2-6
ASSAPSGANVLT
>TRBV19|TRBJ1-5
ASSMTQSGQPQH
>TRBV5-4|TRBJ2-1
ASSLEVAGGNEQF
>TRBV19|TRBJ2-7
ASSRGQGAYEQY
>TRBV13|TRBJ2-2
ASSLAGGPGELF
>TRBV30|TRBJ1-2
AWSGQGGGYT
>TRBV7-2|TRBJ2-7
ASSLPTSGEQY
>TRBV2|TRBJ2-2
ASSGRAGGRTGELF
>TRBV7-6|TRBJ2-5
ASSLASQETQY
>TRBV5-4|TRBJ2-7
ASSLGGLSSEQY
>TRBV18|TRBJ2-2
ASSKVSNTGELF
>TRBV27|TRBJ2-7
ASSRGVSSSYEQY
>TRBV7-2|TRBJ1-2
ASSPATGTGAGYT
>TRBV7-6|TRBJ2-7
ASSPRLQGGHYEQY
>TRBV29-1|TRBJ2-3
SVEDPRADTQY
>TRBV6-5|TRBJ2-3
ASSYLTGPTDTQY
>TRBV10-3|TRBJ1-5
AVGLYSNQPQH
>TRBV2|TRBJ2-6
ASAKEAISGANVLT
>TRBV5-6|TRBJ2-7
ASSPGQGFREQY
>TRBV7-8|TRBJ2-5
ASIRGRPDEETQY
>TRBV19|TRBJ2-4
ASSSTGSTKNIQY
>TRBV19|TRBJ2-5
ATSARTGRGETQY
>TRBV10-3|TRBJ2-1
AISESGTSGGQSYNEQF
>TRBV6-5|TRBJ2-7
ASRRSGVLSYEQY
>TRBV18|TRBJ2-5
ASSPPGQQETQY
>TRBV25-1|TRBJ2-2
ASSDPGQGVVGELF